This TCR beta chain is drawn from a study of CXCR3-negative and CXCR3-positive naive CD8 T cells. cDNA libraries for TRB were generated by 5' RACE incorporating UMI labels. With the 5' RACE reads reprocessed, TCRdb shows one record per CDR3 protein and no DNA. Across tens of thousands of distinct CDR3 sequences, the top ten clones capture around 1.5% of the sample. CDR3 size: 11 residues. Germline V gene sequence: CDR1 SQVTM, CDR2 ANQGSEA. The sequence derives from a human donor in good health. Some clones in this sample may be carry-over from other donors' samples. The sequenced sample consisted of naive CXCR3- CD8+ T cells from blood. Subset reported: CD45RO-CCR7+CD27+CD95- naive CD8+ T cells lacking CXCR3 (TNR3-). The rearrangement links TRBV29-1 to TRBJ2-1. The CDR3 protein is CSVVFVDEQFF.